The 10 T cell receptor beta chains reported below all come from one sample, sequenced in a study of blood T cell repertoires in COVID-19 (dated by TCRdb to about 2020). The library was made by the immunoSEQ multiplex PCR assay. TCRdb took this table from immuneACCESS and kept in-frame rearrangements with V and J called. Such tables lack part of the clones; where checked against another copy, unresolved V genes explain under half of the gap, and the rest is unexplained. The sample table records around 700,000 clones; 85% to 90% of these occur just once. Over 0.2% of the sample is in the top ten clones. The material sequenced was peripheral blood. The receptor source for this set is a woman under 30 with acute or convalescent COVID-19.

This chain joins TRBV5-4 and TRBJ1-2, with D possibly TRBD1 on 6 matching bases. Trimming took 2 bases from V and 10 from J, leaving 9 bases between them. This CDR3 is built from 11 residues. Germline V gene sequence: CDR1 SGHNT, CDR2 YYREEE (reference sequence). Here the CDR3 reads CASSFSGDYTF. The CDR3 nucleotides are TGTGCCAGCAGCTTCTCAGGGGACTACACCTTC.

As DNA, the CDR3 is TGTGCCAGCAGCCAAGAGGGGGCACTAGCGGGGCTCGACGGGGAGCTGTTTTTT. It specifies CASSQEGALAGLDGELFF. The chain couples TRBV3-1 (or the pseudogene TRBV3-2) to TRBJ2-2; 10 bases line up with TRBD2. The CDR3 sequence is 18 residues long. V trimming: 0 bases; J trimming: 7 bases; junction bases outside the gene matches: 11. Germline loops: CDR1 LGHDT, CDR2 YNNKEL (reference sequence).

The genes are TRBV11-2 and TRBJ2-7, with a weak D call TRBD2 (5 bases). Germline CDR1 and CDR2: SGHAT and FQNNGV. The ends were cut back, 5 bases at V and 3 bases at J, with 14 bases in the middle. The CDR3 totals 14 residues. The CDR3 region has the DNA TGTGCCAGCAGCCGGGCTGGGAGCGTCTACGAGCAGTACTTC. Translated: CASSRAGSVYEQYF.

The rearrangement links TRBV24-1 to TRBJ1-2; D unresolved. This CDR3 has 16 amino acids. The germline V and J ends were trimmed by 3 bases and 0 bases, with 13 bases remaining between them. The germline V gene has CDR1 KGHDR and CDR2 SFDVKD. The CDR3: CATSDDPRTANYGYTF. The DNA of the CDR3 is TGTGCCACCAGTGATGACCCGAGGACTGCTAACTATGGCTACACCTTC.

The chain has TRBV6-5 and TRBJ2-3, with a tentative D call TRBD1 (6 bases). V gave up 0 bases and J gave up 9 bases, with 7 bases separating them. Germline V gene sequence: CDR1 MNHEY, CDR2 SVGAGI. The CDR3 is 12 amino acids. CDR3 sequence (DNA): TGTGCCAGCAGTTACTCGACAGGAACGCAGTATTTT. Protein: CASSYSTGTQYF.

The J gene is TRBJ1-2, the V gene TRBV12-3 or TRBV12-4; D remains unclear. V was cut by 6 bases and J by 3 bases, with 5 bases left in between. CDR3 size: 11 residues. CDR3 residues: CASSTDYGYTF. DNA of the CDR3: TGTGCCAGCAGCACAGACTATGGCTACACCTTC.

This clone was found a few times. The chain employs TRBV6-6 and TRBJ1-3, with 8 bases fitting TRBD1. Germline V gives CDR1 MNHNY, CDR2 SVGAGI (reference sequence). The CDR3 covers 18 residues. J lost 0 bases, V lost 5 bases, and 12 bases had no gene match. The CDR3 region is CASSPVTGESLSGNTIYF. CDR3 nucleotides: TGTGCCAGCAGTCCCGTGACAGGGGAATCCCTCTCTGGAAACACCATATATTTT.

This clone showed up just a few times. The rearrangement joins TRBV9 to TRBJ2-1; TRBD2 matches 14 bases. Per germline, CDR1 SGDLS and CDR2 YYNGEE. J gave up 10 bases and V 3 bases, and 9 bases lay outside the gene matches. This CDR3 has 16 residues. CDR3 sequence (DNA): TGTGCCAGCAGCGCTTCCGGACTAGCGGGGGGAAGCGAGCAGTTCTTC. As protein: CASSASGLAGGSEQFF.

This clone appeared once. V and J are TRBV29-1 and TRBJ1-2; unclear D gene. The CDR3 is 11 residues long. Trimming stripped 5 bases from V and 1 base from J, with 5 bases between. Germline loops: CDR1 SQVTM, CDR2 ANQGSEA. The CDR3 loop reads CSVLVNYGYTF. Written as DNA, the CDR3 is TGCAGCGTTTTAGTTAACTATGGCTACACCTTC.

J is TRBJ1-1 and V is TRBV5-6, with 9 positions matching TRBD1. Per germline, CDR1 SGHDT and CDR2 YYEEEE. Unmatched junction bases numbered 11, after V lost 4 bases and J lost 4 bases. This CDR3 is built from 16 residues. The CDR3 DNA sequence: TGTGCCAGCAGCACCGGGACAGGGTGGTCTTTCACTGAAGCTTTCTTT. Its translation: CASSTGTGWSFTEAFF.